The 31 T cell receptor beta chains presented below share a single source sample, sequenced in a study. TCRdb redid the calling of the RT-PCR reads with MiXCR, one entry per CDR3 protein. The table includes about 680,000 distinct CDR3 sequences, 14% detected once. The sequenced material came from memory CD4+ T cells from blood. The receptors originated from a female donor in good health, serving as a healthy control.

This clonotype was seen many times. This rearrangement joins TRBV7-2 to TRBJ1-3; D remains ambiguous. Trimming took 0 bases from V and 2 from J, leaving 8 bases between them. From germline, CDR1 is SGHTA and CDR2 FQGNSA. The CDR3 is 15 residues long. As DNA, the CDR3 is TGTGCCAGCAGCTTAGCCCTAGGGACTGGAAACACCATATATTTT. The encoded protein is CASSLALGTGNTIYF.

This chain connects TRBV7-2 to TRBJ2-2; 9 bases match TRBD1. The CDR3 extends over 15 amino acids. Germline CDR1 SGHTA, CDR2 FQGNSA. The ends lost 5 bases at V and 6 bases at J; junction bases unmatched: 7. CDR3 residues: CASSPGTGSPGELFF. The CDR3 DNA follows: TGTGCCAGCAGCCCCGGGACAGGGAGTCCCGGGGAGCTGTTTTTT.

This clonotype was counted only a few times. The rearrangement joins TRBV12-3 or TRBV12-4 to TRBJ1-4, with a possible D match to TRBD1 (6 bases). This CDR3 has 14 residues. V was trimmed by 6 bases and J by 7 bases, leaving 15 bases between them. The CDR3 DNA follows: TGTGCCAGCAGCCTCACAGGGTATGGTGAAAAACTGTTTTTT. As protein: CASSLTGYGEKLFF.

CDR3 bases: TGTGCCAGCAGCTTATCAGAGATAAACACTGAAGCTTTCTTT. It encodes CASSLSEINTEAFF. J is TRBJ1-1 and V is TRBV7-8; no definite D call. Germline values: CDR1 SGHVS, CDR2 FQNEAQ. V was pared by 2 bases and J by 2 bases, with 9 bases between. CDR3 length: 14 amino acids.

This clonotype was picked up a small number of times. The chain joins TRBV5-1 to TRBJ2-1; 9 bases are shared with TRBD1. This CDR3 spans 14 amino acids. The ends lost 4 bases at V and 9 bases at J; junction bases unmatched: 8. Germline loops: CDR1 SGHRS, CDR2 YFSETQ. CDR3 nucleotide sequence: TGCGCCAGCAGCATGGGACAGGGAGATGGTGAGCAGTTCTTC. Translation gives CASSMGQGDGEQFF.

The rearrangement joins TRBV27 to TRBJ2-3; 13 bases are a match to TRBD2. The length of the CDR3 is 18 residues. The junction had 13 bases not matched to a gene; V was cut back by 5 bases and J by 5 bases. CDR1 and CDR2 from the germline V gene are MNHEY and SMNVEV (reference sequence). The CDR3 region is CASSLPGLAGRGGDTQYF. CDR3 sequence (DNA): TGTGCCAGCAGTCTCCCGGGACTAGCGGGGAGGGGAGGAGATACGCAGTATTTT.

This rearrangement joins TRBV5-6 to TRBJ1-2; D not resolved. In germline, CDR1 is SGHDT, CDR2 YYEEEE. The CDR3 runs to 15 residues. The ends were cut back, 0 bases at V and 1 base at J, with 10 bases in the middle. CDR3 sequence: CASSLVELFNYGYTF. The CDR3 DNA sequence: TGTGCCAGCAGCTTGGTGGAGCTCTTTAACTATGGCTACACCTTC. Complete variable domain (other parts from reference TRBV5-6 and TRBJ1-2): DAGVTQSPTHLIKTRGQQVTLRCSPKSGHDTVSWYQQALGQGPQFIFQYYEEEERQRGNFPDRFSGHQFPNYSSELNVNALLLGDSALYLCASSLVELFNYGYTFGSGTRLTVV.

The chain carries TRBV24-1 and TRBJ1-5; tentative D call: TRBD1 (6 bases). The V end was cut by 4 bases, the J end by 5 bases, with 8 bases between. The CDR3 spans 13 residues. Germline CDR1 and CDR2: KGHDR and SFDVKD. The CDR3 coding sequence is TGTGCCACCAGTGACTCAGGGGATCAGCCCCAGCATTTT. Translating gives CATSDSGDQPQHF.

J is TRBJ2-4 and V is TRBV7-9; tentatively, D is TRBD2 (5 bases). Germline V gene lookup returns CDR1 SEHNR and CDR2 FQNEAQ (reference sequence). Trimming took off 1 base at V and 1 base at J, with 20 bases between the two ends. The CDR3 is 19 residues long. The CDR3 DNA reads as TGTGCCAGCAGCTTAGTTATCGCACCGGGGAGTGCTGCCAAAAACATTCAGTACTTC. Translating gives CASSLVIAPGSAAKNIQYF.

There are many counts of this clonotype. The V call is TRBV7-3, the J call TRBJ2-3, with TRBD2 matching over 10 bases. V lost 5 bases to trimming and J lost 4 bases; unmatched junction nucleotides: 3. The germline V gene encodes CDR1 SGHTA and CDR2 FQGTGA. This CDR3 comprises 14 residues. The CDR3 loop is CASSQGLAADTQYF. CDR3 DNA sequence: TGTGCCAGCAGCCAAGGACTAGCGGCAGATACGCAGTATTTT.

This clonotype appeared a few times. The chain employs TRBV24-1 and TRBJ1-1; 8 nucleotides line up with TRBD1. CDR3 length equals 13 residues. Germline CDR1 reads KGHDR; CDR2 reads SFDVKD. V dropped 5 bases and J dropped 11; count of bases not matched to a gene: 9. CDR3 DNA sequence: TGTGCCACCAGTGGCCCAGGGGGCAAGAGGGCTTTCTTT. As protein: CATSGPGGKRAFF.

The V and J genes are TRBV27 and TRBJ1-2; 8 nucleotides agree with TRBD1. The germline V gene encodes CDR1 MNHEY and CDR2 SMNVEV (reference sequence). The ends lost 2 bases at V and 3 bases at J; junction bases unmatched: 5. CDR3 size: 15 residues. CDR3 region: CASSLKPGGDYGYTF. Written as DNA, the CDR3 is TGTGCCAGCAGTTTAAAGCCAGGGGGCGACTATGGCTACACCTTC.

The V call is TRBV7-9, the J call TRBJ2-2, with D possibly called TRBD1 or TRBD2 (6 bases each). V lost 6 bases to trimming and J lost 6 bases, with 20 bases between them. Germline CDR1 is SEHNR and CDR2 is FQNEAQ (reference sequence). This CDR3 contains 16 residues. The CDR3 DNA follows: TGTGCCAGCAGTATCGGAGGGGGGTTCCGGCCCGGGGAGCTGTTTTTT. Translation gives CASSIGGGFRPGELFF.

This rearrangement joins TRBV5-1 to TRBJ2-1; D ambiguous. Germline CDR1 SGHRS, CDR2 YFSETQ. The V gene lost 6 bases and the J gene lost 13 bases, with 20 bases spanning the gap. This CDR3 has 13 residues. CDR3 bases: TGCGCCAGCAACCACTTCCGCTGTCAAGTCCAGTTCTTC. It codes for CASNHFRCQVQFF.

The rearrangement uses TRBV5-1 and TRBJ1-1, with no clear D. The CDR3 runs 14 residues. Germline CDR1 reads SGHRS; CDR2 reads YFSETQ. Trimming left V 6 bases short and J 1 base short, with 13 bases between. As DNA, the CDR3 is TGCGCCAGCAACCCCTTCGGCGGGAACACTGAAGCTTTCTTT. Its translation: CASNPFGGNTEAFF.

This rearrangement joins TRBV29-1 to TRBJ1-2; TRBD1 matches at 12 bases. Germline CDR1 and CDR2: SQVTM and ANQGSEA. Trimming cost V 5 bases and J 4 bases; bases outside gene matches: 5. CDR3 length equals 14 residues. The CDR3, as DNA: TGCAGCGTTTCGGGACAGGGGGCAGGCTATGGCTACACCTTC. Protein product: CSVSGQGAGYGYTF.

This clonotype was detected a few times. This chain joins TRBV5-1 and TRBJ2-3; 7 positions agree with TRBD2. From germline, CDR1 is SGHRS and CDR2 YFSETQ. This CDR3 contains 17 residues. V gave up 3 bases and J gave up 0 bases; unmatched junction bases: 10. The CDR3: CASSWSPSGTSTDTQYF. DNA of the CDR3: TGCGCCAGCAGCTGGTCCCCTAGCGGAACTAGCACAGATACGCAGTATTTT.

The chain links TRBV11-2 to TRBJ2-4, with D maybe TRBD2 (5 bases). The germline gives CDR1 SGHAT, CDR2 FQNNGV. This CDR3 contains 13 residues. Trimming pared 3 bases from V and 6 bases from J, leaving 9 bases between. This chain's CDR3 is CASSFGVGNIQYF. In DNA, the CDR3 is TGTGCCAGCAGCTTCGGGGTCGGAAACATTCAGTACTTC. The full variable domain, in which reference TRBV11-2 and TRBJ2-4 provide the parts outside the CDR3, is EAGVAQSPRYKIIEKRQSVAFWCNPISGHATLYWYQQILGQGPKLLIQFQNNGVVDDSQLPKDRFSAERLKGVDSTLKIQPAKLEDSAVYLCASSFGVGNIQYFGAGTRLSVL.

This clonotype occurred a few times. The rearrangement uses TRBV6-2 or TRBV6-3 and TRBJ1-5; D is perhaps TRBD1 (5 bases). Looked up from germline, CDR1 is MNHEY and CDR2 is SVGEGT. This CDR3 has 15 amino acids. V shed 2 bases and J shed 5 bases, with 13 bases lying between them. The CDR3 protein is CASSYGRVLYQPQHF. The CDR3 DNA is TGTGCCAGCAGTTACGGCAGGGTACTTTATCAGCCCCAGCATTTT.

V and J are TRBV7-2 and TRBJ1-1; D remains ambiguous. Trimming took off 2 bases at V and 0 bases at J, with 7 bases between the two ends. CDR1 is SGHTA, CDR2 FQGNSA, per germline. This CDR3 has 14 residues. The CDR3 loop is CASSLIGMNTEAFF. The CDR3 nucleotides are TGTGCCAGCAGCTTAATAGGGATGAACACTGAAGCTTTCTTT. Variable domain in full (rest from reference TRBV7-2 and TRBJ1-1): GAGVSQSPSNKVTEKGKDVELRCDPISGHTALYWYRQSLGQGLEFLIYFQGNSAPDKSGLPSDRFSAERTGGSVSTLTIQRTQQEDSAVYLCASSLIGMNTEAFFGQGTRLTVV.

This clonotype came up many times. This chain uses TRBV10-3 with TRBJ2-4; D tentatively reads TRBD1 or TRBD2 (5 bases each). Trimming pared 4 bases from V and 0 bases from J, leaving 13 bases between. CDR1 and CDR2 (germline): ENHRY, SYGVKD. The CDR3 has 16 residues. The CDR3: CAISAGTLLAKNIQYF. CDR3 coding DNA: TGTGCCATCAGTGCGGGGACGCTCCTAGCCAAAAACATTCAGTACTTC.

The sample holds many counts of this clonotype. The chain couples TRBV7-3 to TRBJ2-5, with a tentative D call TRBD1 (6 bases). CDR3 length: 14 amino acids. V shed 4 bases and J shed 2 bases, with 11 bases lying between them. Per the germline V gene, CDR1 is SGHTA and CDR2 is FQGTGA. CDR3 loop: CASSSLGGQETQYF. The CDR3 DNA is TGTGCCAGCAGCTCCCTAGGGGGACAAGAGACCCAGTACTTC.

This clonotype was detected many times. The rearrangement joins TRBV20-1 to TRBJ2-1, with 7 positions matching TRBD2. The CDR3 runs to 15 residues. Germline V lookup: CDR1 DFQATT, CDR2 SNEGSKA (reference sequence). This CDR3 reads CSSDGVWEGPPEQFF. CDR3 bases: TGCAGCTCCGACGGTGTGTGGGAGGGCCCCCCTGAGCAGTTCTTC.

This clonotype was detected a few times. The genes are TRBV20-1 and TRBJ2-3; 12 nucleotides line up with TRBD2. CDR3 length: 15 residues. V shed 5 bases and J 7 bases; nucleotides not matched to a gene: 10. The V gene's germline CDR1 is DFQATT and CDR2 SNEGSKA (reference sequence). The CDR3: CSAHRLAGGLYTQYF. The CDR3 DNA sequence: TGCAGTGCTCACCGCCTAGCGGGAGGGCTTTATACGCAGTATTTT.

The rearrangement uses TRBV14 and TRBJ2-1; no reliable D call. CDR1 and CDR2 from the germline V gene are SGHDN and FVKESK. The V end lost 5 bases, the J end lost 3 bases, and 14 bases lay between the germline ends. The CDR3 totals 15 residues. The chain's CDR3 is CASSAPGLNYNEQFF. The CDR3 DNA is TGTGCCAGCAGCGCCCCGGGCTTGAACTACAATGAGCAGTTCTTC.

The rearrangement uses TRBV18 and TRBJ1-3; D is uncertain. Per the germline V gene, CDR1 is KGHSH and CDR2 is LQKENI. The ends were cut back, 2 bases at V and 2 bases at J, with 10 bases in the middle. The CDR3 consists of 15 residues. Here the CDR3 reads CASSPWADPGNTIYF. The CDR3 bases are TGTGCCAGCTCACCATGGGCAGATCCTGGAAACACCATATATTTT.

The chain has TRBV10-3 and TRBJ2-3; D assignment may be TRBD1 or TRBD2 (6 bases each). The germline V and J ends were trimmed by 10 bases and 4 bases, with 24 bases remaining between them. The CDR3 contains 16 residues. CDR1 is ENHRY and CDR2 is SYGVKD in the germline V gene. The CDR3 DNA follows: TGTGCCACCGCCCCCATGGCTAGCGAGGGGGCAGATACGCAGTATTTT. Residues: CATAPMASEGADTQYF.

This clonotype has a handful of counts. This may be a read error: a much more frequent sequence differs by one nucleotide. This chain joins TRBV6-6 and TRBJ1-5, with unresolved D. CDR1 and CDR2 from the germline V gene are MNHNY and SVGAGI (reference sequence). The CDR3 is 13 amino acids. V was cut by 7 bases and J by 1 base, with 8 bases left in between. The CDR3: CASTPDSNQPQHF. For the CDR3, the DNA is TGTGCCAGCACCCCGGACAGCAATCAGCCCCAGCATTTT.

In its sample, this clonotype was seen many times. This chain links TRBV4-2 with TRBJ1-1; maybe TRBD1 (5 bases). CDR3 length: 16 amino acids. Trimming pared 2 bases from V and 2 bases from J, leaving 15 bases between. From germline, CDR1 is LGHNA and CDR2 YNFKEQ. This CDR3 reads CASSQTTGTVNTEAFF. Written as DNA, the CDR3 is TGTGCCAGCAGCCAAACGACCGGGACGGTAAACACTGAAGCTTTCTTT.

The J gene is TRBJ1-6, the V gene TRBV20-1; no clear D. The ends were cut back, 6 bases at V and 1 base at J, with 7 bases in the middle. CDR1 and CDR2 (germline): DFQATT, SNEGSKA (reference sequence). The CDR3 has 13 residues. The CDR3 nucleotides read TGCAGTGCAAGGGAGTCCTATAATTCACCCCTCCACTTT. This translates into CSARESYNSPLHF.

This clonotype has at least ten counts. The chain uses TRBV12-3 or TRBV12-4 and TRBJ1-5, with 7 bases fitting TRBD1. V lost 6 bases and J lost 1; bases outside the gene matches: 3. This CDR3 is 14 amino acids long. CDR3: CASRAGQSNQPQHF. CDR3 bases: TGTGCCAGCAGGGCGGGACAGAGCAATCAGCCCCAGCATTTT.